This T cell receptor beta chain was identified in a study of CXCR3-negative and CXCR3-positive naive CD8 T cells. Study results and caveats: Naive subsets did not differ in surface CD5, and the authors estimated TCR strength using properties of the TRB CDR3.

CDR3 length: 13 amino acids. Germline CDR1 and CDR2: SQVTM and ANQGSEA. According to its frequency, this clonotype is medium-sized. Its antigen remains unknown. All TRB cDNA libraries came from 5' RACE performed with UMI labels. From the 5' RACE reads, TCRdb lists one entry per CDR3 protein and no DNA. The specimen's table records thousands of distinct CDR3 sequences. Naive CD8+ T cells carried a CD45RO-CCR7+CD27+CD95- phenotype. The sequence came from a human donor in good health. Some clones in this sample may be carry-over from other donors' samples. The chain joins TRBV29-1 to TRBJ2-7; TCRdb's assignment of TRBD1 cannot be checked, as there is no DNA. The specimen was naive CXCR3- CD8+ T cells from blood. Subset given: CD45RO-CCR7+CD27+CD95- naive CD8+ T cells lacking CXCR3 (TNR3-). CDR3 sequence reads: CSVVTGSSYEQYF.